The sample holds one count of the clone carrying this T cell receptor beta chain. The antigen remains undetermined. Libraries were prepared by immunoSEQ multiplex PCR; TCRdb keeps only in-frame clonotypes and omits some of them. The data contain under 150,000 clones, about 85% of them singletons. Trimming at V came to 4 bases and at J to 6 bases, leaving 3 bases not matched to a gene. The germline V gene encodes CDR1 LNHDA and CDR2 SQIVND (reference sequence). The length of the CDR3 is 13 residues. These data are taken from a study of T cell responses to AZD1222 COVID-19 vaccine. Study results and caveats: With two AZD1222 doses given, Spike-specific TCR breadth and depth both rose. The reported proportion of spike-specific TCRs targeting unmutated variant regions was nearly half. AZD1222 recipients seropositive at baseline numbered only six.

Second-dose schedules of about 4 or about 12 weeks were combined. The receptor's source is an adult who received the AZD1222 COVID-19 vaccine. This chain joins TRBV19 and TRBJ2-1; the match to TRBD1 covers 7 bases. The material was peripheral blood, obtained 28 days after the second AZD1222 dose. Here the CDR3 reads CASSRQGGNEQFF. For the CDR3, the DNA is TGTGCCAGTAGTAGACAGGGCGGCAATGAGCAGTTCTTC.